Included here is one T cell receptor (beta chain) sequence, with context. The sample comes from a study of blood T cell repertoires in COVID-19. Study background: T cells, B-cell-depleted T cells, or PBMCs provided the cDNA or gDNA that served as material.

Methods used by the authors: The authors estimated nucleated cell counts from reference gene primer amplification. The protocol was immunoSEQ multiplex PCR, while the TCRdb copy is restricted to in-frame clones and leaves out a portion. That table gives V, J and clone size, and the DNA gave D and trimming. The sample contains approximately 90,000 clones, roughly 78% of which appear only once. Germline-derived CDR1 and CDR2 are SGHDT and YYEEEE. With 2 bases removed from V and 5 bases from J, the gap between germline ends came to 8 bases. The CDR3 spans 12 residues. Sequencing used peripheral blood. This TCR was sampled from a woman aged 80 or over with acute or convalescent COVID-19. The chain joins TRBV5-6 to TRBJ2-7; D perhaps matches TRBD2 (5 bases). The CDR3 is CASSLMRDEQYF. The CDR3 bases are TGTGCCAGCAGCTTAATGCGGGACGAGCAGTACTTC.